The source of this T cell receptor (beta chain) is a study of post-analysis software for immune sequencing data. Turning to the study itself: Clinical courses comprised relapsing-remitting, secondary progressive and progressive-relapsing multiple sclerosis. Overall study findings and caveats: Patients used about five TRBV segments, including TRBV5-6, TRBV5-1 and TRBV20-1, more often than controls. Significantly lower normalized Chao1 diversity was seen in multiple sclerosis patients than in controls.

Details on this clonotype: The antigen remains unidentified.

The CDR3 extends over 16 amino acids. With 2 bases removed from V and 11 bases from J, the gap between germline ends came to 24 bases. Germline CDR1 and CDR2: MNHNS and SASEGT. Incorporated into the TCR beta cDNA libraries were unique molecular identifiers, which served to reduce PCR and sequencing biases. A single record per CDR3 protein comes from TCRdb applying MiXCR to the PCR reads. There are a few hundred thousand distinct CDR3 sequences in the sample; approximately 38% occur only once, and 10% to 15% lies in the top ten. The chain joins TRBV6-1 to TRBJ2-5, with a tentative D call TRBD1 (5 bases). This TCR was sampled from a girl between 10 and 17 years old with multiple sclerosis. Sequenced: blood. The CDR3: CASSERWQGFYNEQYF. The CDR3 bases are TGTGCCAGCAGTGAAAGGTGGCAGGGATTTTACAATGAGCAGTACTTC.